At least ten counts were recorded for the clone carrying this T cell receptor (beta chain). The antigen is unknown. The record originates from a study of identical twins. Regarding the study as a whole: Cross-sectional statistical analysis was relied on for the conclusions, without the same donors being followed.

V was pared by 0 bases and J by 2 bases, with 14 bases between. CDR1 MNHEY and CDR2 SMNVEV come from the germline V gene (reference sequence). The CDR3 has 17 amino acids. TCRdb re-derived calls from the 5' RACE reads in MiXCR, one entry per CDR3 protein. The sample shows about 570,000 distinct CDR3 sequences, just under 10% of them seen only once. The same sample was also used in a study of yellow fever vaccine responses in identical twins.

This clonotype originated in a woman under 30 in good health. J is TRBJ1-5 and V is TRBV27; possibly TRBD1 for D (6 bases). Sequenced material: PBMCs. CDR3 coding DNA: TGTGCCAGCAGTTTATCGTCGGGGGGCCTAGGCAATCAGCCCCAGCATTTT. It codes for CASSLSSGGLGNQPQHF.